Reported below is one TCR beta chain. What it binds is not known. The length of the CDR3 is 13 residues. Per germline, CDR1 LNHDA and CDR2 SQIVND (reference sequence). Trimming cost V 6 bases and J 6 bases, with 11 bases left between them. Using immunoSEQ multiplex PCR, the repertoire was profiled, and TCRdb retains in-frame clones only, with some absent. The data contain fewer than 80,000 clones, roughly 93% of them singletons. This specimen belongs to a study of T cell clonotyping in hematopoietic cell transplantation. The study, taken as a whole, reports: Higher Inverse Simpson Index values in graft donor and pretransplant recipient predicted broader posttransplant TCR diversity. Few recipient clonotypes overlapped donors; over 95% were de novo at given depth. After transplant, recipient diversity fell while pathologically expanded clonotypes grew through day 180.

Sequencing input: peripheral blood mononuclear cells. This clonotype was obtained from a middle-aged man in good health. Some clones in this sample may be carry-over from other donors' samples. The rearrangement joins TRBV19 to TRBJ2-2, with D perhaps assigned TRBD1 or TRBD2 (5 bases each). This CDR3 reads CASRGLGAGELFF. The CDR3 DNA reads TGTGCCAGTAGGGGGTTGGGGGCCGGGGAGCTGTTTTTT. Full variable domain (missing parts from reference TRBV19 and TRBJ2-2): DGGITQSPKYLFRKEGQNVTLSCEQNLNHDAMYWYRQDPGQGLRLIYYSQIVNDFQKGDIAEGYSVSREKKESFPLTVTSAQKNPTAFYLCASRGLGAGELFFGEGSRLTVL.